Below are 7 T cell receptor beta chains sequenced from a single sample in a study of T-cell memory formation after mild COVID-19. TCRdb re-analysed the 5' RACE reads in MiXCR, keeping a single row per CDR3 protein. This sample carries about 200,000 distinct CDR3 sequences, 7.5% to 10% of them seen once, and the ten largest clones take roughly 4%. The specimen sequenced was PBMCs or a T cell subset sorted from them (not recorded which). The receptors were gathered from a man aged 18 to 30 who had mild COVID-19 (a few samples of this study predate the infection). Cell type and time point are not known.

This chain joins TRBV11-2 and TRBJ1-6, with 8 positions matching TRBD1. In germline, CDR1 is SGHAT, CDR2 FQNNGV. The CDR3 spans 15 residues. With 5 bases clipped from V and 7 bases from J, the junction kept 7 bases outside the gene matches. CDR3 loop: CASSTGGAWNSPLHF. In DNA form, the CDR3 reads TGTGCCAGCAGCACAGGGGGGGCTTGGAATTCACCCCTCCACTTT.

This clonotype was seen a few times. J is TRBJ2-5 and V is TRBV20-1; no definite D call. CDR3 length equals 12 residues. Between the trimmed V and J ends, which lost 3 bases and 5 bases, there was a span of 10 bases. Germline CDR1 reads DFQATT; CDR2 reads SNEGSKA (reference sequence). In DNA, the CDR3 is TGCAGTGCTAGGGGCTTGGAGGAGACCCAGTACTTC. Amino acids: CSARGLEETQYF.

This clonotype was counted only a few times. This chain connects TRBV18 to TRBJ1-5; D unclear. Germline assignment: CDR1 KGHSH and CDR2 LQKENI. V was cut by 3 bases and J by 11 bases, with 14 bases left in between. This CDR3 comprises 13 residues. The CDR3 DNA sequence: TGTGCCAGCTCACCCCGAGGGATGCAAACCCAGCATTTT. This encodes CASSPRGMQTQHF.

The table lists this clonotype with a few counts. CDR3 residues: CASSQNLAGVTGDTQYF. In DNA form, the CDR3 reads TGCGCCAGCAGCCAAAATCTAGCGGGGGTAACGGGAGATACGCAGTATTTT. The rearrangement links TRBV4-1 to TRBJ2-3, with 10 positions matching TRBD2. CDR1 is MGHRA and CDR2 is YSYEKL in the germline V gene. V lost 2 bases to trimming and J lost 5 bases; unmatched junction nucleotides: 10. The CDR3 has 17 amino acids.

This clonotype is a singleton in its sample. The chain employs TRBV6-5 and TRBJ1-1, with 10 bases lining up with TRBD1. The V gene end was trimmed by 6 bases and the J gene end by 6 bases; junction bases not matched to a gene: 10. This CDR3 is built from 15 residues. Per the germline V gene, CDR1 is MNHEY and CDR2 is SVGAGI. CDR3 bases: TGTGCCAGCAGACGATCCCGACAGGGGGCCGCTGAAGCTTTCTTT. Translating it yields CASRRSRQGAAEAFF.

The V call is TRBV7-2, the J call TRBJ1-6, with D tentatively TRBD1 (5 bases). V gave up 5 bases and J gave up 0 bases, with 17 bases separating them. Germline lookup yields CDR1 SGHTA and CDR2 FQGNSA. The CDR3 sequence is 18 residues long. This CDR3 reads CASSRIKGPSSYNSPLHF. CDR3 coding DNA: TGTGCCAGCAGCCGAATTAAGGGGCCAAGCTCCTATAATTCACCCCTCCACTTT.

V and J are TRBV6-6 and TRBJ1-6; TRBD1 is a possible D gene (5 bases). The V gene lost 5 bases and the J gene lost 9 bases, with 14 bases spanning the gap. The CDR3 loop spans 14 amino acids. Germline V CDR1 and CDR2: MNHNY, SVGAGI (reference sequence). The CDR3 spells CASSEQERSSPLHF. The CDR3 nucleotides read TGTGCCAGCAGTGAACAGGAAAGGAGTTCACCCCTCCACTTT.